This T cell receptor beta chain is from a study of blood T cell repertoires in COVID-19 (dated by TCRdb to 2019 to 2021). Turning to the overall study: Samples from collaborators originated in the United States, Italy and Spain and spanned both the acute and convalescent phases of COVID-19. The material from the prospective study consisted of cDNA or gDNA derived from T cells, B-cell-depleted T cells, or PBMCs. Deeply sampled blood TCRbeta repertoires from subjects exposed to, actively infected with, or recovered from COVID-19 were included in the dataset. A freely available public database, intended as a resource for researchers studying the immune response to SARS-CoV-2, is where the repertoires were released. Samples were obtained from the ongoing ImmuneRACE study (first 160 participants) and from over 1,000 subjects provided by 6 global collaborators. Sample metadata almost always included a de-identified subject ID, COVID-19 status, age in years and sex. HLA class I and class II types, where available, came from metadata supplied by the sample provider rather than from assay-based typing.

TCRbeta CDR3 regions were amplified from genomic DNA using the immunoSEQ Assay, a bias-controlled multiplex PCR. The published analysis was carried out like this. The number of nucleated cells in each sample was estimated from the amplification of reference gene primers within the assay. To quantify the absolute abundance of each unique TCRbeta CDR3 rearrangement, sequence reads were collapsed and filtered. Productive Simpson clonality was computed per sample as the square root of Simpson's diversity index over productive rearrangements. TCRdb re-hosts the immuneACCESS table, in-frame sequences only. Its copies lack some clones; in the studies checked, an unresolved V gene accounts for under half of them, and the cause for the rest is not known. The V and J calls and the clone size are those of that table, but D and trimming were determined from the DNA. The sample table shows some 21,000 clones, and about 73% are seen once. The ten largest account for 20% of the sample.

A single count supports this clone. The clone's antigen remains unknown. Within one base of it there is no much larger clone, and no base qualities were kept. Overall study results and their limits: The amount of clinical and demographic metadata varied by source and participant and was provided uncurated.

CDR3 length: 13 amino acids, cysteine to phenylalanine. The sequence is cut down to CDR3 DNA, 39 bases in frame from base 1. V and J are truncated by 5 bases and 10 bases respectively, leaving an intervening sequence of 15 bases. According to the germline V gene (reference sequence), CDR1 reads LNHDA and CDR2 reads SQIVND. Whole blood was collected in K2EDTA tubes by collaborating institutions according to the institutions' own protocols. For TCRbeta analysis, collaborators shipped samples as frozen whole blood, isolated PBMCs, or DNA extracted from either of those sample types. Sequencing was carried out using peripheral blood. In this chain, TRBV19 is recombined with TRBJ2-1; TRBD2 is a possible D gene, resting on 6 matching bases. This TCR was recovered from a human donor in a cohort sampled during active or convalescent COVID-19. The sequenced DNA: TGTGCCAGTAGTCCTGCTGGGGCGGGGGAGCAGTTCTTC. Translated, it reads CASSPAGAGEQFF.